The subject of this entry is one TCR beta chain. Its antigen is undetermined. It was unfractionated whole blood from which total RNA was extracted. Unique molecular identifiers were affixed to discrete cDNA molecules within the library. In the study's own analysis: Samples contained a median of 95,638 TCRs, with a range of about 20,000 to 750,000. TCRdb independently ran MiXCR on the 5' RACE reads; one entry per CDR3 protein. TCRdb's processing, not the authors', yielded these V and J calls. The data hold roughly 81,000 distinct CDR3 sequences, with more than 15% observed a single time. The data stem from a study of human T cells and chemical hapten exposure. Study at large: Yields of TCR per sample differed, chiefly owing to small differences in pooled library volume. Study-wide results and caveats: TCRs whose frequency exceeded 1 in 1000 remained the same following DPC sensitization.

This TCR was recovered from a female donor in good health.

CDR3 coding DNA: TGTGCCAGCAGTGCGGGCAGCCACAATGAGCAGTTCTTC. Translated, it gives CASSAGSHNEQFF. The chain links TRBV6-4 to TRBJ2-1; D gene ambiguous. Trimming took 4 bases from V and 5 from J, leaving 9 bases between them. The germline CDR1 and CDR2 sequences are MRHNA and SNTAGT. The CDR3 runs to 13 residues.